These 18 T cell receptor beta chains share one sample of origin, sequenced in a study of T cells in Graves' hyperthyroidism and ophthalmopathy. Using RNA transcripts as the source, TCR beta CDR3 regions were amplified. The TCR CDR3 first-round RT-PCR relied on the HTBI primer set. TCRdb processed the multiplex PCR reads anew with MiXCR; each CDR3 protein has one entry. The sample gives 600,000 to 700,000 distinct CDR3 sequences, roughly 46% of which show up once; about 7% is in the top ten. Sample: peripheral blood or thyroid tissue (not recorded which). The receptor source for this set is an adult man with Graves' disease, either hyperthyroidism or ophthalmopathy (not recorded which).

About this clonotype: This may be a read error, as it is one base from a much larger clone. The chain is built from TRBV15 and TRBJ2-7; D is possibly TRBD1 or TRBD2 (6 bases each). Germline assignment: CDR1 LNHNV and CDR2 YYDKDF (reference sequence). This CDR3 contains 14 residues. V lost 6 bases, J lost 0 bases, and 12 bases lay in between. The CDR3 DNA sequence: TGTGCCACCAGAGGGGGGCAGATCTCCTACGAGCAGTACTTC. Amino acids: CATRGGQISYEQYF.

The chain carries TRBV5-1 and TRBJ2-5; 10 bases fit TRBD2. The germline V gene encodes CDR1 SGHRS and CDR2 YFSETQ. The CDR3 length is 16 residues. Unmatched junction bases numbered 10, after V lost 3 bases and J lost 5 bases. The CDR3 DNA reads as TGCGCCAGCAGCTCGGGACTAGCGTCATTTTCGGAGACCCAGTACTTC. Amino acid sequence: CASSSGLASFSETQYF. The full variable domain, in which reference TRBV5-1 and TRBJ2-5 provide the parts outside the CDR3, is KAGVTQTPRYLIKTRGQQVTLSCSPISGHRSVSWYQQTPGQGLQFLFEYFSETQRNKGNFPGRFSGRQFSNSRSEMNVSTLELGDSALYLCASSSGLASFSETQYFGPGTRLLVL.

The V gene is TRBV25-1, the J gene TRBJ1-2, with 7 bases fitting TRBD1. In germline, CDR1 is MGHDK, CDR2 SYGVNS. Germline trimming cut 5 bases from V and 14 bases from J; bases unmatched to any gene: 11. The length of the CDR3 is 12 residues. The CDR3 protein is CASSSVDRVRTF. CDR3 sequence (DNA): TGTGCCAGCAGTTCCGTCGACAGGGTGCGGACCTTC.

This sequence joins TRBV19 and TRBJ1-1; the D is unclear. Trimming left V 9 bases short and J 11 bases short, with 10 bases between. Germline lookup yields CDR1 LNHDA and CDR2 SQIVND (reference sequence). This CDR3 is 9 amino acids long. The CDR3 nucleotides read TGTGCCAGCGGCGCGAAGGCTTTCTTT. Residues: CASGAKAFF.

Of note for this clonotype: One end of the junction varies from germline; a read error may be responsible. J is TRBJ1-1 and V is TRBV11-2; no definite D call. Germline values: CDR1 SGHAT, CDR2 FQNNGV. The CDR3 runs 14 residues. The CDR3 region is CAGSLEGLGTEAFF. The CDR3 nucleotides read TGTGCCGGCAGCTTAGAAGGGCTGGGGACTGAAGCTTTCTTT.

This clonotype turned up a few times. This sequence joins TRBV5-6 and TRBJ1-2; 8 bases align to TRBD1. This CDR3 is 12 amino acids long. After removal of 6 bases from V and 7 bases from J, the junction contained 5 bases not matched to a gene. From germline, CDR1 is SGHDT and CDR2 YYEEEE. The CDR3, as DNA: TGTGCCAGCAAGAGCAGGGGGCTTGGCTACACCTTC. This encodes CASKSRGLGYTF.

V gene TRBV6-5 combines with J gene TRBJ2-2, with D possibly being TRBD2 (6 bases). The CDR3 runs to 15 residues. Germline assignment: CDR1 MNHEY and CDR2 SVGAGI. Trimming removed 5 bases at V and 5 bases at J, with 15 bases between. CDR3 loop: CASSPGLIGTGELFF. The CDR3 region has the DNA TGTGCCAGCAGTCCGGGACTTATCGGGACCGGGGAGCTGTTTTTT.

This clonotype was counted ten times or more. The J gene is TRBJ1-2, the V gene TRBV7-2; D perhaps matches TRBD1 (5 bases). Trimming cost V 1 base and J 7 bases, with 7 bases left between them. CDR3 length: 12 residues. The germline V gene has CDR1 SGHTA and CDR2 FQGNSA. The chain's CDR3 is CASSLDGGGYTF. CDR3 bases: TGTGCCAGCAGCTTAGATGGGGGTGGCTACACCTTC.

Comment on this clonotype: Being one base from a much bigger clone, this may be a read error. The V call is TRBV7-6, the J call TRBJ1-1, with no clear D. Germline V CDR1 and CDR2: SGHVS, FNYEAQ. V was clipped by 6 bases and J by 2 bases, with 10 bases between them. The CDR3 length is 13 residues. CDR3 region: CASSSQHNTEAFF. CDR3 coding DNA: TGTGCCAGCAGTTCCCAACATAACACTGAAGCTTTCTTT.

The gene calls are TRBV7-2 and TRBJ2-7, with 9 bases fitting TRBD2. The ends lost 8 bases at V and 3 bases at J; junction bases unmatched: 8. Germline V lookup: CDR1 SGHTA, CDR2 FQGNSA. The length of the CDR3 is 14 residues. The chain's CDR3 is CASLPTSGNYEQYF. Here the CDR3 DNA reads TGTGCCAGCTTACCGACTAGCGGCAACTACGAGCAGTACTTC. The entire variable domain, with the rest obtained from reference TRBV7-2 and TRBJ2-7, is as follows: GAGVSQSPSNKVTEKGKDVELRCDPISGHTALYWYRQSLGQGLEFLIYFQGNSAPDKSGLPSDRFSAERTGGSVSTLTIQRTQQEDSAVYLCASLPTSGNYEQYFGPGTRLTVT.

The genes are TRBV12-5 and TRBJ2-5; 7 bases fit TRBD1. Germline V gene lookup returns CDR1 LGHNT and CDR2 FRNRAP. The CDR3 totals 15 residues. V shed 0 bases and J 3 bases; nucleotides not matched to a gene: 4. This CDR3 is CASGLVQTGEETQYF. CDR3 DNA: TGTGCTAGTGGTTTGGTACAAACAGGGGAAGAGACCCAGTACTTC.

On this clonotype: Since a much larger clone is just one base distant, this may be a read error. The chain joins TRBV6-1 to TRBJ1-1, with TRBD1 matching over 10 bases. J gave up 10 bases and V 3 bases, and 2 bases lay outside the gene matches. This CDR3 comprises 12 residues. Looked up from germline, CDR1 is MNHNS and CDR2 is SASEGT. The CDR3 nucleotides are TGTGCCAGCAGTGATGGACAGGGGGGAGCTTTCTTT. Its protein product is CASSDGQGGAFF.

The chain carries TRBV7-9 and TRBJ1-4; 10 positions match TRBD1. This CDR3 contains 15 residues. Germline CDR1 is SEHNR and CDR2 is FQNEAQ (reference sequence). V lost 5 bases and J lost 10; bases outside the gene matches: 10. CDR3 sequence (DNA): TGTGCCAGCAGCCAAGCCGGGACAGGGGATGGAAAACTGTTTTTT. Translating gives CASSQAGTGDGKLFF.

The chain uses TRBV20-1 and TRBJ2-7, with TRBD2 matching 12 bases. The CDR3 is 15 residues long. Trimming at V came to 3 bases and at J to 6 bases, leaving 9 bases not matched to a gene. CDR1 is DFQATT, CDR2 SNEGSKA, per germline (reference sequence). The DNA of the CDR3 is TGCAGTGCTAGGGCCTCTAGCGGGAGGGCGGGCGAGCAGTACTTC. Translated, it gives CSARASSGRAGEQYF.

The chain employs TRBV7-2 and TRBJ1-5, with 7 bases aligning to TRBD1. Germline V gives CDR1 SGHTA, CDR2 FQGNSA. The CDR3 is 16 residues long. The V and J ends lost 5 bases and 1 base, in that order; junction bases with no gene match: 8. CDR3 sequence (DNA): TGTGCCAGCAGCACGACAGGGCGGGGGAGCAATCAGCCCCAGCATTTT. Translated: CASSTTGRGSNQPQHF.

Comments on this clonotype: Being one base from a much bigger clone, this may be a read error. The chain links TRBV7-8 to TRBJ2-5, with 11 bases that match TRBD2. This CDR3 has 14 amino acids. After removal of 6 bases from V and 4 bases from J, the junction contained 4 bases not matched to a gene. CDR1 SGHVS and CDR2 FQNEAQ come from the germline V gene. CDR3 sequence (DNA): TGTGCCAGCAGGTGGCTAGCGGGAGGAGAGACCCAGTACTTC. Translation gives CASRWLAGGETQYF.

In its sample, this clonotype was seen a few times. A read error may explain this, as a much larger clone is one base away. This chain connects TRBV24-1 to TRBJ2-5; 7 bases map to TRBD2. Germline values: CDR1 KGHDR, CDR2 SFDVKD. The V gene end was trimmed by 7 bases and the J gene end by 7 bases; junction bases not matched to a gene: 14. The CDR3 is made up of 15 amino acids. CDR3 sequence: CATSLGTRREGTQYF. CDR3 DNA: TGTGCCACCAGCCTGGGGACCCGGAGGGAGGGGACCCAGTACTTC.

Points on this clonotype: The final CDR3 position lacks the conserved phenylalanine or tryptophan, pointing to a likely read error. The V gene is TRBV7-9, the J gene TRBJ1-6, with 8 bases lining up with TRBD1. The CDR3 extends over 15 amino acids. Germline V gene lookup returns CDR1 SEHNR and CDR2 FQNEAQ (reference sequence). J lost 9 bases, V lost 5 bases, and 9 bases had no gene match. Here the CDR3 reads CASSPSTGTGSPLHL. The DNA for the CDR3 is TGTGCCAGCAGCCCTTCGACAGGGACAGGTTCACCCCTCCACCTT.